Shown below are 24 T cell receptor beta chains from a single sample sequenced in a study of cytomegalovirus exposure and HLA in healthy donors. The primer mix had 60 Vbeta and 13 Jbeta primers. Measured with immunoSEQ multiplex PCR; TCRdb has only the in-frame clones, and not every one. The repertoire holds tens of thousands of clones, with 76% as singletons. Sequencing was performed on PBMCs. The receptors come from a man aged 30-40 years in good health and CMV-seropositive.

This clone was seen just once. One end of the junction fails to match germline, which may point to a read error. The genes are TRBV7-9 and TRBJ2-3; TRBD1 might be the D (5 bases). CDR3 length: 14 amino acids. Germline loops: CDR1 SEHNR, CDR2 FQNEAQ (reference sequence). CDR3 sequence reads: CSSSSLGRTDTQYF. The DNA for the CDR3 is TGTTCCAGCAGCTCCCTGGGGCGGACAGATACGCAGTATTTT.

The J gene is TRBJ1-2, the V gene TRBV7-2; D is uncertain. CDR3 length: 11 residues. CDR1 and CDR2 from the germline V gene are SGHTA and FQGNSA. Between the trimmed V and J ends, which lost 5 bases and 5 bases, there was a span of 6 bases. As DNA, the CDR3 is TGTGCCAGCAGCCCCTCTTATGGCTACACCTTC. Translation gives CASSPSYGYTF.

The rearrangement links TRBV6-6 to TRBJ1-6; unclear D gene. Trimming pared 3 bases from V and 0 bases from J, leaving 9 bases between. CDR1 and CDR2 from the germline V gene are MNHNY and SVGAGI (reference sequence). This CDR3 contains 16 residues. The CDR3 here is CASSYGQLSYNSPLHF. CDR3 sequence (DNA): TGTGCCAGCAGTTATGGGCAGCTCTCCTATAATTCACCCCTCCACTTT.

This sequence joins TRBV21-1 and TRBJ1-5; no check of the table's D call, TRBD1, against the DNA was made. TRBV21-1 corresponds to a pseudogene. The CDR3 extends over 17 amino acids. The CDR3 here is CASSKGGQGASNQPQHF. CDR3 nucleotides: TGTGCCAGCAGCAAAGGCGGACAGGGGGCCAGCAATCAGCCCCAGCATTTT.

V gene TRBV5-1 combines with J gene TRBJ2-7; 11 bases line up with TRBD2. Trimming removed 0 bases from V and 2 bases from J; junction bases left unmatched: 4. There are 16 residues in the CDR3. CDR1 SGHRS and CDR2 YFSETQ come from the germline V gene. The CDR3 spells CASSLDGLAGPYEQYF. For the CDR3, the DNA is TGCGCCAGCAGCTTGGATGGACTAGCGGGCCCCTACGAGCAGTACTTC.

The chain combines TRBV6-4 with TRBJ1-1, with D uncertain. CDR1 MRHNA and CDR2 SNTAGT come from the germline V gene. The CDR3 is made up of 14 amino acids. Trimming stripped 3 bases from V and 5 bases from J, with 13 bases between. The CDR3 bases are TGTGCCAGCAGTGAGGGCGTCCAAGGTACTGAAGCTTTCTTT. Translated: CASSEGVQGTEAFF.

V is TRBV27 and J is TRBJ2-3, with D unclear. V was cut by 7 bases and J by 4 bases, with 12 bases left in between. The germline V gene has CDR1 MNHEY and CDR2 SMNVEV (reference sequence). The CDR3 consists of 13 residues. This CDR3 reads CASIQSGSDTQYF. CDR3 nucleotides: TGTGCCAGCATCCAGTCCGGGTCAGATACGCAGTATTTT.

The V gene is TRBV6-5, the J gene TRBJ2-7; 10 bases are a match to TRBD1. Germline lookup yields CDR1 MNHEY and CDR2 SVGAGI. Germline trimming cut 8 bases from V and 7 bases from J; bases unmatched to any gene: 11. There are 14 residues in the CDR3. The CDR3 DNA follows: TGTGCCAGCTCCTCGACCGGGACAGGGGTAGAGCAGTACTTC. Translating it yields CASSSTGTGVEQYF.

V gene TRBV6-1 combines with J gene TRBJ1-2; no reliable D call. V was shortened by 1 base and J by 2 bases, with 11 bases between the two germline ends. From germline, CDR1 is MNHNS and CDR2 SASEGT. CDR3 length: 15 amino acids. In nucleotides, the CDR3 is TGTGCCAGCAGTGAAGTGGGAGGGATAAACTATGGCTACACCTTC. This codes for CASSEVGGINYGYTF.

The sample holds one count of this clone. This chain connects TRBV5-1 to TRBJ1-4; 7 bases are shared with TRBD1. The CDR3 covers 14 residues. Germline CDR1 SGHRS, CDR2 YFSETQ. V dropped 5 bases and J dropped 8; count of bases not matched to a gene: 9. As DNA, the CDR3 is TGCGCCAGCAGTGGGGACAGAGGACACGAAAAACTGTTTTTT. It is translated as CASSGDRGHEKLFF.

This chain connects TRBV4-2 to TRBJ2-5; D is possibly TRBD2 (5 bases). V was cut by 6 bases and J by 2 bases, with 7 bases left in between. Germline-derived CDR1 and CDR2 are LGHNA and YNFKEQ. This CDR3 has 12 amino acids. Here the CDR3 DNA reads TGTGCCAGCAGTAGCGAACAAGAGACCCAGTACTTC. Its translation: CASSSEQETQYF.

Concerning this clone: One junction end disagrees with the germline gene, perhaps due to a read error. This chain uses TRBV7-9 with TRBJ1-2; the D gene is possibly TRBD1 (5 bases). Germline V gives CDR1 SEHNR, CDR2 FQNEAQ (reference sequence). The CDR3 sequence is 14 residues long. In nucleotides, the CDR3 is TGTTCCAGCAGCTTAGATCAGGGTGGCTATGGCTACACCTTC. This translates into CSSSLDQGGYGYTF.

The chain uses TRBV2 and TRBJ1-1; D is undetermined. Germline V gene data show CDR1 as SNHLY and CDR2 as FYNNEI. V shed 7 bases and J shed 3 bases, with 6 bases lying between them. The CDR3 contains 11 residues. The CDR3 sequence: CASTGYTEAFF. DNA of the CDR3: TGTGCCAGCACGGGGTACACTGAAGCTTTCTTT.

V is TRBV5-1 and J is TRBJ2-3; 9 nucleotides match TRBD2. The CDR3 covers 14 residues. V was clipped by 5 bases and J by 6 bases; unmatched bases: 7. Germline CDR1 reads SGHRS; CDR2 reads YFSETQ. The CDR3 DNA reads TGCGCCAGCAGACCACTAGCGGGCGTGGATACGCAGTATTTT. Its translation is CASRPLAGVDTQYF.

The rearrangement links TRBV19 to TRBJ1-1, with no clear D. Germline CDR1 LNHDA, CDR2 SQIVND (reference sequence). The CDR3 has 12 residues. Trimming removed 2 bases at V and 8 bases at J, with 9 bases between. CDR3 DNA: TGTGCCAGTAGTATAAGGGAGTCAGAAGCTTTCTTT. Translation: CASSIRESEAFF.

The J gene is TRBJ2-5, the V gene TRBV6-6, with 11 bases matching TRBD1. Germline CDR1 reads MNHNY; CDR2 reads SVGAGI (reference sequence). V gave up 0 bases and J gave up 11 bases; unmatched junction bases: 8. CDR3 length: 15 residues. Here the CDR3 DNA reads TGTGCCAGCAGTTACTCAGGACAGGGGGCGAGGGAGCAGTACTTC. It yields the protein CASSYSGQGAREQYF.

The chain is built from TRBV25-1 and TRBJ2-1, with D perhaps TRBD2 (6 bases). Germline V gene lookup returns CDR1 MGHDK and CDR2 SYGVNS. The V gene lost 3 bases and the J gene lost 3 bases, with 21 bases spanning the gap. The CDR3 loop spans 18 amino acids. For the CDR3, the DNA is TGTGCCAGCAGTGAGGAGGGCCCCGGCCAATCCTACTACAATGAGCAGTTCTTC. Translated: CASSEEGPGQSYYNEQFF.

This clone was seen only once. The V gene is TRBV4-2, the J gene TRBJ1-2; the match to TRBD1 covers 9 bases. J lost 4 bases, V lost 0 bases, and 3 bases had no gene match. CDR3 size: 15 residues. Germline assignment: CDR1 LGHNA and CDR2 YNFKEQ. The CDR3: CASSQDGQGSYGYTF. The CDR3 DNA sequence: TGTGCCAGCAGCCAAGATGGACAGGGGTCCTATGGCTACACCTTC.

V and J are TRBV5-1 and TRBJ2-1; a weak D match, TRBD2 (6 bases). Per germline, CDR1 SGHRS and CDR2 YFSETQ. This CDR3 spans 14 amino acids. V lost 2 bases and J lost 4, with 10 bases in between. Written as DNA, the CDR3 is TGCGCCAGCAGCTTTTACGGGGGATACAATGAGCAGTTCTTC. This gives the protein CASSFYGGYNEQFF.

The rearrangement links TRBV4-3 to TRBJ2-3; tentatively, D is TRBD2 (5 bases). The germline CDR1 and CDR2 sequences are LGHNA and YSLEER. CDR3 length: 15 residues. Deletions cut 0 bases from V and 5 bases from J, with 12 bases between. The CDR3 nucleotides are TGCGCCAGCAGCCAAGAAACAAGCGGAGGAGATACGCAGTATTTT. It translates to CASSQETSGGDTQYF.

The chain is built from TRBV2 and TRBJ1-5; 7 positions agree with TRBD1. J gave up 1 base and V 5 bases, and 8 bases lay outside the gene matches. The CDR3 is made up of 16 amino acids. The germline gives CDR1 SNHLY, CDR2 FYNNEI. The CDR3 DNA follows: TGTGCCAGCAGTAGACAGGGAACGGGGAGCAATCAGCCCCAGCATTTT. Its translation: CASSRQGTGSNQPQHF. The entire variable domain, with the rest obtained from reference TRBV2 and TRBJ1-5, is as follows: EPEVTQTPSHQVTQMGQEVILRCVPISNHLYFYWYRQILGQKVEFLVSFYNNEISEKSEIFDDQFSVERPDGSNFTLKIRSTKLEDSAMYFCASSRQGTGSNQPQHFGDGTRLSIL.

The gene calls are TRBV5-4 and TRBJ2-1; TRBD2 is a possible D gene (5 bases). V lost 4 bases, J lost 2 bases, and 7 bases lay in between. CDR1 and CDR2 from the germline V gene are SGHNT and YYREEE (reference sequence). This CDR3 contains 13 residues. CDR3 in amino acids: CASSKRTYNEQFF. As DNA, the CDR3 is TGTGCCAGCAGCAAGCGGACCTACAATGAGCAGTTCTTC. The full variable domain, in which reference TRBV5-4 and TRBJ2-1 provide the parts outside the CDR3, is ETGVTQSPTHLIKTRGQQVTLRCSSQSGHNTVSWYQQALGQGPQFIFQYYREEENGRGNFPPRFSGLQFPNYSSELNVNALELDDSALYLCASSKRTYNEQFFGPGTRLTVL.

The rearrangement links TRBV27 to TRBJ1-1; 8 nucleotides match TRBD1. CDR1 MNHEY and CDR2 SMNVEV come from the germline V gene (reference sequence). V gave up 3 bases and J gave up 1 base; unmatched junction bases: 1. This CDR3 contains 14 residues. The chain's CDR3 is CASSFRGQNTEAFF. The CDR3 nucleotides are TGTGCCAGCAGTTTCAGGGGGCAGAACACTGAAGCTTTCTTT.

The CDR3 nucleotides read TGTGCCTGGTTGGCGGGGCGAGTCGCTTTCTTT. It yields the protein CAWLAGRVAFF. The rearrangement uses TRBV30 and TRBJ1-1, with D tentatively TRBD1 (5 bases). This CDR3 region has 11 residues. Germline V gene data show CDR1 as GTSNPN and CDR2 as SVGIG (reference sequence). V lost 5 bases and J lost 11, with 15 bases in between. The whole variable domain, filled in from reference TRBV30 and TRBJ1-1, reads SQTIHQWPATLVQPVGSPLSLECTVEGTSNPNLYWYRQAAGRGLQLLFYSVGIGQISSEVPQNLSASRPQDRQFILSSKKLLLSDSGFYLCAWLAGRVAFFGQGTRLTVV.